This T cell receptor beta chain was captured by sequencing in a study of OX40 agonist ivuxolimab in advanced cancers. Study at large: Ivuxolimab doses were 0.01, 0.1, 0.3, 1.5, 3 or 10 mg/kg every 2 weeks.

The germline V gene encodes CDR1 SGHTA and CDR2 FQGNSA. The CDR3 has 15 residues. After removal of 1 base from V and 6 bases from J, the junction contained 5 bases not matched to a gene. Measured with immunoSEQ multiplex PCR; TCRdb has only the in-frame clones, and not every one. The sample comprises 29,000 or so clones, about 90% of which are singletons, and approximately 9% rests with the top ten. V usage is TRBV7-2 and J usage is TRBJ2-3; the match to TRBD1 covers 9 bases. Sequencing used CD4+ or CD8+ T cells sorted from blood, obtained in a trial of the OX40 agonist ivuxolimab. The receptor's source is an adult with an advanced solid tumor such as melanoma, head and neck, liver or kidney cancer. The CDR3 protein is CASSLGDREADTQYF. CDR3 sequence (DNA): TGTGCCAGCAGCTTAGGGGACAGGGAAGCGGATACGCAGTATTTT. Full variable domain (remainder filled in from reference TRBV7-2 and TRBJ2-3): GAGVSQSPSNKVTEKGKDVELRCDPISGHTALYWYRQSLGQGLEFLIYFQGNSAPDKSGLPSDRFSAERTGGSVSTLTIQRTQQEDSAVYLCASSLGDREADTQYFGPGTRLTVL.